A single sample is the source of the 14 T cell receptor beta chains below, sequenced in a study of blood T cell repertoires in COVID-19. Measured with immunoSEQ multiplex PCR; TCRdb has only the in-frame clones, and not every one. Here the sample spans about 69,000 clones, around 91% being singletons. The sample consisted of peripheral blood. The receptor set was obtained from a man aged 50 to 60 with acute or convalescent COVID-19.

The chain recombines TRBV19 with TRBJ2-1; 9 bases map to TRBD1. This CDR3 region has 12 residues. Unmatched junction bases numbered 6, after V lost 11 bases and J lost 7 bases. The V gene's germline CDR1 is LNHDA and CDR2 SQIVND (reference sequence). The CDR3 sequence is CAAGTGPNEQFF. In DNA, the CDR3 is TGTGCCGCTGGGACAGGGCCTAATGAGCAGTTCTTC.

V usage is TRBV24-1 and J usage is TRBJ2-3, with D unresolved. The length of the CDR3 is 12 residues. V was pared by 5 bases and J by 2 bases, with 4 bases between. Germline CDR1 reads KGHDR; CDR2 reads SFDVKD. The CDR3, as DNA: TGTGCCACCAGTGGGCCCACAGATACGCAGTATTTT. It is translated as CATSGPTDTQYF.

V gene TRBV7-9 combines with J gene TRBJ2-7; a possible D gene is TRBD1 (5 bases). Germline V gene data show CDR1 as SEHNR and CDR2 as FQNEAQ (reference sequence). Trimming pared 2 bases from V and 3 bases from J, leaving 20 bases between. The CDR3 covers 17 residues. CDR3 DNA sequence: TGTGCCAGCAGCTTATCCCCTCAGGGCCTACGCAGCTACGAGCAGTACTTC. This sequence encodes CASSLSPQGLRSYEQYF.

The genes are TRBV30 and TRBJ2-1; 8 bases agree with TRBD1. With 4 bases clipped from V and 10 bases from J, the junction kept 12 bases outside the gene matches. Germline V lookup: CDR1 GTSNPN, CDR2 SVGIG (reference sequence). The CDR3 contains 14 residues. The CDR3 protein is CAWNLRRQGTEQFF. CDR3 in DNA: TGTGCCTGGAACCTACGACGACAGGGGACGGAGCAGTTCTTC.

The chain carries TRBV9 and TRBJ2-7; possible D gene TRBD2, 5 bases. CDR1 and CDR2 from the germline V gene are SGDLS and YYNGEE. There are 15 residues in the CDR3. The V and J ends lost 1 base and 1 base respectively, with 12 bases between them. The CDR3 here is CASSVSSETSYEQYF. The CDR3, as DNA: TGTGCCAGCAGCGTAAGTAGCGAAACTTCCTACGAGCAGTACTTC. Full variable domain (missing parts from reference TRBV9 and TRBJ2-7): DSGVTQTPKHLITATGQRVTLRCSPRSGDLSVYWYQQSLDQGLQFLIQYYNGEERAKGNILERFSAQQFPDLHSELNLSSLELGDSALYFCASSVSSETSYEQYFGPGTRLTVT.

The chain joins TRBV6-1 to TRBJ2-2, with 8 bases identical to TRBD1. The CDR3 loop spans 14 amino acids. Germline lookup yields CDR1 MNHNS and CDR2 SASEGT. V trimming: 5 bases; J trimming: 6 bases; junction bases outside the gene matches: 5. CDR3 sequence (DNA): TGTGCCAGCAGTCAAAGGACAGGGCCCGGGGAGCTGTTTTTT. Translation gives CASSQRTGPGELFF.

The chain has TRBV10-2 and TRBJ1-2; TRBD1 matches 10 bases. In germline, CDR1 is WSHSY, CDR2 SAAADI. Trimming took 5 bases from V and 4 from J; bases not matched to a gene: 4. This CDR3 spans 14 amino acids. The CDR3 DNA sequence: TGCGCCAGCAGTAGACAGGGGGCTGGCTATGGCTACACCTTC. It specifies CASSRQGAGYGYTF.

The rearrangement joins TRBV3-1 (or the pseudogene TRBV3-2) to TRBJ2-1; 7 positions match TRBD2. The germline gives CDR1 LGHDT, CDR2 YNNKEL (reference sequence). This CDR3 spans 15 amino acids. Trimming at V came to 5 bases and at J to 6 bases, leaving 10 bases not matched to a gene. The CDR3 loop reads CASSSRLAVLNEQFF. The CDR3 DNA sequence: TGTGCCAGCAGCTCCCGGCTAGCGGTTCTCAATGAGCAGTTCTTC.

V usage is TRBV24-1 and J usage is TRBJ2-1; no reliable D call. This CDR3 has 15 amino acids. V was shortened by 3 bases and J by 0 bases, with 8 bases between the two germline ends. Germline CDR1 and CDR2: KGHDR and SFDVKD. CDR3 amino acids: CATSDVGGSYNEQFF. CDR3 in DNA: TGTGCCACCAGTGATGTTGGCGGCTCCTACAATGAGCAGTTCTTC.

V and J are TRBV19 and TRBJ2-5; TRBD2 agrees at 7 bases. There are 14 residues in the CDR3. V lost 5 bases to trimming and J lost 4 bases; unmatched junction nucleotides: 7. The germline gives CDR1 LNHDA, CDR2 SQIVND (reference sequence). CDR3 DNA sequence: TGTGCCAGTAGTCCCCGGGGAGGGAGAGAGACCCAGTACTTC. Its protein product is CASSPRGGRETQYF.

The rearrangement links TRBV7-2 to TRBJ1-1; D is possibly TRBD1 (6 bases). CDR1 is SGHTA, CDR2 FQGNSA, per germline. Between the trimmed V and J ends, which lost 8 bases and 1 base, there was a span of 14 bases. The CDR3 is 14 residues long. For the CDR3, the DNA is TGTGCCAGCGGTGTTGGGGGGGCGAACACTGAAGCTTTCTTT. Its translation: CASGVGGANTEAFF.

The CDR3 spells CASSQADNEQFF. In DNA, the CDR3 is TGTGCCAGCAGCCAAGCCGACAATGAGCAGTTCTTC. The V and J genes are TRBV3-1 (or the pseudogene TRBV3-2) and TRBJ2-1; D remains ambiguous. This CDR3 has 12 residues. The V gene's germline CDR1 is LGHDT and CDR2 YNNKEL (reference sequence). Trimming cost V 1 base and J 5 bases, with 3 bases left between them.

The CDR3 protein is CASSRGTTNTGELFF. The DNA of the CDR3 is TGCGCCAGCAGCCGTGGGACAACGAACACCGGGGAGCTGTTTTTT. The V call is TRBV4-3, the J call TRBJ2-2; D may be TRBD1 (6 bases). V lost 4 bases and J lost 0, with 9 bases in between. CDR1 and CDR2 (germline): LGHNA, YSLEER. CDR3 length: 15 residues.

Notes on this clone: One junction end disagrees with the germline gene, perhaps due to a read error. V is TRBV2 and J is TRBJ1-5, with a possible D match to TRBD1 (5 bases). The CDR3 totals 16 residues. The V gene's germline CDR1 is SNHLY and CDR2 FYNNEI. The CDR3 spells CASRGMDGGSSQPQHF. The DNA for the CDR3 is TGTGCCAGCAGGGGAATGGACGGGGGTAGCAGTCAGCCCCAGCATTTT.